This TCR beta chain comes out of a study of monozygotic twins with inflammatory bowel disease (dated by TCRdb to the late 2010s). Concerning the study at large: In total, approximately 28 monozygotic twin pairs made up the full study: 19 Danish pairs, all IBD-discordant, plus nine German pairs, of which four were IBD-concordant and five were IBD-discordant. Disease-associated traits were sought mainly through comparisons between IBD patients and their genetically identical healthy co-twins within discordant pairs. Each individual had, on average, about 151 000 unique TCRalpha sequences and 181 000 unique TCRbeta sequences available for analysis. Beyond this particular receptor, the publication reports: IBD patients shared fewer clonotypes with other individuals than healthy twins did, most markedly in patients showing signs of disease activity. Because patients received different immunosuppressive treatments, the repertoires may have picked up extra background noise and variability between individuals. Concordant and discordant twins showed no difference in repertoire similarity, possibly because of limited statistical power. The results gave no support for a single strong signal or clonotype linked to IBD. Different T cell subtypes could not be distinguished in the analysis. A decrease in TCRbeta repertoire diversity, as measured by inverse Simpson index, was observed in IBD patients compared with their healthy co-twins.

From each donor, an approximately 2.5 ml peripheral blood sample was drawn into PAXgene tubes and stored at -80 degrees C. Without any T cell sorting, total RNA was extracted from whole blood using the PAXgene blood miRNA kit on an automated QIAcube. Peripheral blood from monozygotic twin pairs concordant or discordant for inflammatory bowel disease was subjected to deep TCRalpha and TCRbeta repertoire profiling with unique molecular barcoding. Smoking habits were recorded for all twin pairs, with individuals classified as current, former or never smokers. The method behind the library was 5' RACE. Each TCR library was prepared from 3,000 to 4,000 ng of total RNA. For each sample, cDNA synthesis with SMARTScribe reverse transcriptase was split into eight separate reactions. During cDNA synthesis, unique molecular identifiers containing a 6-nucleotide sample barcode were introduced by template switching. TCRalpha and TCRbeta cDNA was amplified by two nested PCRs of around 16 and 10 cycles, with bead purification after each PCR. Before amplification, the cDNA was treated with uracil DNA-glycosylase and purified using the QIAquick PCR purification kit. The second PCR was the step at which Illumina TruSeq-compatible adapters and sample-specific barcodes were added. Library quality and concentration were assessed using TapeStation and Qubit, and about 4.7 ng of each library was pooled. Pooled libraries were sequenced on an Illumina HiSeq2500 single-index Rapid Run with 2 x 100 bp reads and custom sequencing primers. In the paper's pipeline: PCR and sequencing errors were corrected by UMI-based consensus assembly using MiGEC version 1.2.6. MiXCR version 2.1.1 was used for V(D)J alignment, clonotype assembly and CDR3 extraction. To normalise gene usage, clonotype sharing and MAIT/NKT TCR abundance, the analysis used the top 1000, 10 000 and 20 000 clonotypes per sample. Diversity was computed as the inverse Simpson index with the vegan R package after downsampling to 27 000 UMIs. Paired Mann-Whitney U tests on discordant twin pairs were used, with Benjamini-Hochberg multiple-testing correction. Reprocessed by TCRdb, the reads give a single entry per CDR3 protein sequence, without DNA. The V and J calls and clone size come from TCRdb's table, not from the authors' own analysis. In this sample's table one finds 330,000 or so distinct CDR3 sequences. 2% to 2.5% of the sample is held by the ten biggest clonotypes.

Reading the germline V gene gives CDR1 SGHRS and CDR2 YFSETQ. Reading from cysteine to phenylalanine, the CDR3 counts 17 amino acids. The entry carries no DNA sequence. To note about this clonotype: Its binding antigen is unknown.

The sequencing input was blood. The sequence links TRBV5-1 to TRBJ2-6. The TCR comes from a human donor with ulcerative colitis or Crohn's disease, or a healthy co-twin of an affected twin (not recorded which). CDR3 sequence: CASSLVRQISGANVLTF.